The 17 T cell receptor beta chains reported below all come from one sample, sequenced in a study of cytomegalovirus exposure and HLA in healthy donors. PCR used 60 Vbeta primers and 13 Jbeta primers. This table comes from immunoSEQ multiplex PCR, and its TCRdb copy is limited to in-frame clones, with some not included. Of some 190,000 clones in the sample, roughly 80% were seen once. The sequenced material came from PBMCs. The receptors originated from a male donor in good health and CMV-seronegative.

This clone was detected only once. The chain uses TRBV21-1 and TRBJ2-3; no check of the table's D call, TRBD2, against the DNA was made. TRBV21-1 is given as a pseudogene. This CDR3 is 17 amino acids long. The CDR3 region has the DNA TGTGCCAGCAGCAGCCGTTTTCTAGCGGGGGCCCCAGATACGCAGTATTTT. Translation: CASSSRFLAGAPDTQYF.

The rearrangement joins TRBV4-2 to TRBJ2-7, with 7 bases that match TRBD2. CDR1 and CDR2 (germline): LGHNA, YNFKEQ. This CDR3 is 18 amino acids long. V lost 0 bases, J lost 1 base, and 12 bases stayed unmatched. CDR3 in DNA: TGTGCCAGCAGCCAAGATGTTACCGCGGGAGTAGTTTCCTACGAGCAGTACTTC. Its translation: CASSQDVTAGVVSYEQYF.

V and J are TRBV10-1 and TRBJ2-5; TRBD2 aligns across 7 bases. CDR1 WNHNN and CDR2 SYGVQD come from the germline V gene (reference sequence). The V segment lost 4 bases and the J segment 5 bases; nucleotides outside the gene matches: 4. The CDR3 spans 13 residues. Here the CDR3 reads CASSGGSGETQYF. DNA of the CDR3: TGCGCCAGCAGTGGGGGTAGCGGGGAGACCCAGTACTTC.

The chain combines TRBV6-1 with TRBJ2-4; 7 positions match TRBD1. The CDR3 covers 15 residues. Per germline, CDR1 MNHNS and CDR2 SASEGT. With V trimmed by 8 bases and J by 11 bases, 18 bases remained unmatched. This CDR3 is CASVQGPDTIFVQYF. The CDR3 nucleotides are TGTGCCAGCGTACAGGGGCCCGATACAATTTTCGTTCAGTACTTC.

The V gene is TRBV25-1, the J gene TRBJ2-2; 7 bases fit TRBD1. Trimming at V came to 2 bases and at J to 4 bases, leaving 7 bases not matched to a gene. There are 16 residues in the CDR3. The germline CDR1 and CDR2 sequences are MGHDK and SYGVNS. In DNA form, the CDR3 reads TGTGCCAGCAGTGAACCAAGGGGGCGCGTCACCGGGGAGCTGTTTTTT. Amino acids: CASSEPRGRVTGELFF.

The gene calls are TRBV5-8 and TRBJ2-7; TRBD2 is a possible D gene (6 bases). The CDR3 runs to 15 residues. Per germline, CDR1 SGHTS and CDR2 YDEGEE. Trimming took off 7 bases at V and 1 base at J, with 18 bases between the two ends. The CDR3 DNA reads TGTGCCAGCGACTTGACGGGACTCGTTTCCTACGAGCAGTACTTC. This codes for CASDLTGLVSYEQYF.

V and J are TRBV6-5 and TRBJ1-2; D not certain. The CDR3 totals 14 residues. The germline V and J ends were trimmed by 2 bases and 4 bases, with 11 bases remaining between them. The germline V gene encodes CDR1 MNHEY and CDR2 SVGAGI. For the CDR3, the DNA is TGTGCCAGCAGTTACAGGGAGACTGGCTATGGCTACACCTTC. It specifies CASSYRETGYGYTF.

The chain joins TRBV28 to TRBJ2-5; 7 bases match TRBD2. V dropped 3 bases and J dropped 4; count of bases not matched to a gene: 14. Per the germline V gene, CDR1 is MDHEN and CDR2 is SYDVKM. This CDR3 is built from 17 residues. CDR3 sequence: CASSFPVGGRATETQYF. The CDR3 coding sequence is TGTGCCAGCAGTTTTCCGGTTGGGGGGAGGGCCACAGAGACCCAGTACTTC.

V usage is TRBV27 and J usage is TRBJ2-7; D is ambiguous. There are 15 residues in the CDR3. Trimming removed 0 bases from V and 0 bases from J, with 9 bases in between. From germline, CDR1 is MNHEY and CDR2 SMNVEV (reference sequence). CDR3 sequence: CASSLSLTLSYEQYF. The CDR3 bases are TGTGCCAGCAGTTTATCCTTGACACTCTCCTACGAGCAGTACTTC.

The gene calls are TRBV5-1 and TRBJ2-2, with 8 bases that match TRBD2. The J segment lost 1 base and the V segment lost 3 bases, leaving 5 bases of the junction unmatched. The CDR3 spans 16 residues. Germline V gene data show CDR1 as SGHRS and CDR2 as YFSETQ. The CDR3 sequence: CASSWAGGQNTGELFF. The CDR3 DNA reads as TGCGCCAGCAGCTGGGCGGGGGGCCAGAACACCGGGGAGCTGTTTTTT. Combining the CDR3 with reference TRBV5-1 and TRBJ2-2 gives the whole variable domain KAGVTQTPRYLIKTRGQQVTLSCSPISGHRSVSWYQQTPGQGLQFLFEYFSETQRNKGNFPGRFSGRQFSNSRSEMNVSTLELGDSALYLCASSWAGGQNTGELFFGEGSRLTVL.

This clone was counted once. The chain has TRBV28 and TRBJ2-2; D is undetermined. Per the germline V gene, CDR1 is MDHEN and CDR2 is SYDVKM. V shed 7 bases and J shed 1 base, with 10 bases lying between them. This CDR3 comprises 14 residues. The CDR3 here is CASTPSRNTGELFF. As DNA, the CDR3 is TGTGCCAGCACCCCGAGTAGGAACACCGGGGAGCTGTTTTTT.

Of note for this clone: Germline and junction disagree at one end, which may indicate a read error. CDR3 sequence: CASSDEGQIFYGYPF. Written as DNA, the CDR3 is TGTGCCAGCAGTGATGAGGGACAGATATTCTATGGCTACCCCTTC. The chain recombines TRBV2 with TRBJ1-2; 7 bases align to TRBD1. Per germline, CDR1 SNHLY and CDR2 FYNNEI. CDR3 size: 15 residues.

CDR3 DNA sequence: TGTGCCAGCAGCTTAACGGGTTGGGACGAGCAGTACTTC. Protein sequence: CASSLTGWDEQYF. V is TRBV7-2 and J is TRBJ2-7; D is uncertain. The V and J ends lost 2 bases and 5 bases respectively, with 10 bases between them. CDR3 length: 13 amino acids. Germline lookup yields CDR1 SGHTA and CDR2 FQGNSA.

The chain links TRBV15 to TRBJ1-2; TRBD1 matches at 7 bases. Trimming took 1 base from V and 2 from J; bases not matched to a gene: 4. CDR1 and CDR2 (germline): LNHNV, YYDKDF (reference sequence). The CDR3 has 15 residues. The CDR3: CATSRVPTGNYGYTF. The CDR3 DNA reads as TGTGCCACCAGCAGAGTCCCGACAGGGAACTATGGCTACACCTTC. Complete variable domain (other parts from reference TRBV15 and TRBJ1-2): DAMVIQNPRYQVTQFGKPVTLSCSQTLNHNVMYWYQQKSSQAPKLLFHYYDKDFNNEADTPDNFQSRRPNTSFCFLDIRSPGLGDTAMYLCATSRVPTGNYGYTFGSGTRLTVV.

This clone was seen just once. The chain couples TRBV28 to TRBJ1-6; no clear D. Germline-derived CDR1 and CDR2 are MDHEN and SYDVKM. Trimming cost V 3 bases and J 0 bases, with 24 bases left between them. The length of the CDR3 is 21 residues. In nucleotides, the CDR3 is TGTGCCAGCAGTTTGGTTCGCCCAGTCGACTTTAAGAGCTCCTATAATTCACCCCTCCACTTT. Translating it yields CASSLVRPVDFKSSYNSPLHF.

The CDR3 sequence is CASSLVGNTGADGYTF. The CDR3 DNA is TGTGCCAGCAGCTTAGTTGGTAACACAGGGGCGGATGGCTACACCTTC. The V gene is TRBV11-3, the J gene TRBJ1-2; 7 positions agree with TRBD1. V lost 1 base and J lost 6; bases outside the gene matches: 11. The CDR3 extends over 16 amino acids. Germline V lookup: CDR1 SGHNT, CDR2 YENEEA.

As regards this clone: One end of the junction fails to match germline, which may point to a read error. The genes are TRBV29-1 and TRBJ1-2, with D perhaps TRBD1 (5 bases). Germline V CDR1 and CDR2: SQVTM, ANQGSEA. This CDR3 has 12 amino acids. CDR3 DNA: TGCAGCGTTGACGGGGGGGAGCGGGGCTACCCCTTC. It encodes CSVDGGERGYPF.